Given below is one T cell receptor (beta chain) in context. In the naive CD8 group, cells lacked CD45RO and were positively selected for CCR7, so terminally differentiated effector memory CD45RA+ cells were left out. The sample is drawn from a study of shared clonotypes between healthy human individuals. TCRdb keeps only in-frame clones here, not all; method: immunoSEQ multiplex PCR. The sample yields 1.5 million to 2.5 million clones, approximately 94% seen once. The CDR3 covers 13 residues. The clonotype originates from a man between 18 and 35 years old in good health. The chain recombines TRBV1 with TRBJ2-7; the table's TRBD2 call for D was not verified on the DNA. TRBV1 is a listed pseudogene. The sample consisted of naive CD8+ T cells sorted from blood. CDR3 in amino acids: CTSKSRSSYEQYF. CDR3 sequence (DNA): TGCACCAGCAAGTCTCGGTCATCCTACGAGCAGTACTTC.